This T cell receptor beta chain was identified during a study of cytomegalovirus exposure and HLA in healthy donors. The PCR ran on 60 Vbeta and 13 Jbeta primers. Original analysis: There were 80 million or so unique TCR beta chains by a later count, and around 10 million of them were shared. Sequencing was performed with immunoSEQ multiplex PCR; in TCRdb, only in-frame clones are kept and a portion is missing. D and trimming come from the DNA, and the V and J calls and clone size come from that table. The sample includes about 50,000 clones, 65% to 80% of them seen just once. The germline V gene has CDR1 ENHRY and CDR2 SYGVKD. The V gene end was trimmed by 0 bases and the J gene end by 7 bases; junction bases not matched to a gene: 8. The CDR3 is 15 residues long. Study-wide findings and caveats: In a later analysis, TCR beta V- and J-gene trimming showed a link to a missense DCLRE1C variant. Overall, around 160 TCR beta chains were annotated as cytomegalovirus-associated. Presence/absence analyses assumed roughly uniform sequencing depth across donors.

As regards this clone: The antigen is unknown.

Sequenced sample: PBMCs. V usage is TRBV10-3 and J usage is TRBJ2-7, with TRBD2 matching over 8 bases. The receptor comes from a woman aged 50 to 60 in good health and CMV-seronegative. In DNA form, the CDR3 reads TGTGCCATCAGTGAGTCGAGCGGGAGTACGCGGGAGCAGTACTTC. This codes for CAISESSGSTREQYF.